The 26 T cell receptor beta chains in this list originate from one sample, sequenced in a study of T-cell memory formation after mild COVID-19. In TCRdb, the 5' RACE reads were re-called with MiXCR into one record per CDR3 protein. In the table there are around 370,000 distinct CDR3 sequences, under 25% of which are singletons. Sequenced: PBMCs or a T cell subset sorted from them (not recorded which). The receptor set was obtained from an adult woman who had mild COVID-19 (a few samples of this study predate the infection). Cell type and time point are not known.

A few counts support this clonotype. The chain couples TRBV12-3 or TRBV12-4 to TRBJ2-2, with D uncertain. V lost 5 bases to trimming and J lost 5 bases, with 15 bases between them. The CDR3 runs to 15 residues. CDR3 nucleotides: TGTGCCAGCAGTCGGCCAGGTTGGGGTACCGGGGAGCTGTTTTTT. Its protein is CASSRPGWGTGELFF.

This clonotype was counted between two and nine times. The chain recombines TRBV27 with TRBJ2-7, with TRBD1 matching 7 bases. The CDR3 has 14 residues. After removal of 5 bases from V and 3 bases from J, the junction contained 7 bases not matched to a gene. Germline-derived CDR1 and CDR2 are MNHEY and SMNVEV (reference sequence). The CDR3, as DNA: TGTGCCAGCAGTACGGGACAGACGTTCTACGAGCAGTACTTC. This translates into CASSTGQTFYEQYF.

V gene TRBV7-9 combines with J gene TRBJ2-3; TRBD2 aligns across 14 bases. The CDR3 is 18 residues long. Germline V lookup: CDR1 SEHNR, CDR2 FQNEAQ (reference sequence). With 5 bases clipped from V and 9 bases from J, the junction kept 16 bases outside the gene matches. The chain's CDR3 is CASSVNLRLAGGPVTQYF. CDR3 in DNA: TGTGCCAGCAGCGTAAACCTTCGACTAGCGGGAGGGCCGGTCACGCAGTATTTT.

This chain links TRBV30 with TRBJ1-2, with D possibly TRBD1 on 6 matching bases. The V gene's germline CDR1 is GTSNPN and CDR2 SVGIG (reference sequence). V was shortened by 3 bases and J by 8 bases, with 10 bases between the two germline ends. There are 11 residues in the CDR3. Here the CDR3 DNA reads TGTGCCTGGAGACAGGGAAGAGGCTACACCTTC. Its protein product is CAWRQGRGYTF. Drawing the rest from reference TRBV30 and TRBJ1-2, the complete variable domain is SQTIHQWPATLVQPVGSPLSLECTVEGTSNPNLYWYRQAAGRGLQLLFYSVGIGQISSEVPQNLSASRPQDRQFILSSKKLLLSDSGFYLCAWRQGRGYTFGSGTRLTVV.

V is TRBV29-1 and J is TRBJ2-3; D gene uncertain. Trimming cost V 6 bases and J 2 bases, with 18 bases left between them. Germline CDR1 reads SQVTM; CDR2 reads ANQGSEA. The CDR3 is made up of 15 amino acids. CDR3 nucleotides: TGCAGCGTCGATTGCGATAATCGACACACAGATACGCAGTATTTT. Its protein product is CSVDCDNRHTDTQYF.

This clonotype showed up many times. The chain joins TRBV6-5 to TRBJ2-7; 9 bases align to TRBD1. Germline V gene lookup returns CDR1 MNHEY and CDR2 SVGAGI. CDR3 length equals 17 residues. The J segment lost 3 bases and the V segment lost 2 bases, leaving 11 bases of the junction unmatched. The CDR3 sequence: CASSYEPRGQGNYEQYF. The CDR3 region has the DNA TGTGCCAGCAGTTACGAGCCCCGGGGACAGGGCAACTACGAGCAGTACTTC.

V and J are TRBV7-8 and TRBJ1-1; the match to TRBD1 covers 10 bases. In germline, CDR1 is SGHVS, CDR2 FQNEAQ. J gave up 0 bases and V 5 bases, and 9 bases lay outside the gene matches. CDR3 length: 17 amino acids. The CDR3 protein is CASSPPGQGLMNTEAFF. CDR3 nucleotides: TGTGCCAGCAGCCCCCCGGGACAGGGGCTAATGAACACTGAAGCTTTCTTT.

This clonotype came up a few times. The chain is built from TRBV9 and TRBJ2-3; 12 bases match TRBD1. Germline lookup yields CDR1 SGDLS and CDR2 YYNGEE. The CDR3 totals 15 residues. With 3 bases clipped from V and 5 bases from J, the junction kept 4 bases outside the gene matches. The CDR3 region has the DNA TGTGCCAGCAGCGGAGGGACAGGGGGCGTAGATACGCAGTATTTT. Residues: CASSGGTGGVDTQYF. Full variable domain (missing parts from reference TRBV9 and TRBJ2-3): DSGVTQTPKHLITATGQRVTLRCSPRSGDLSVYWYQQSLDQGLQFLIQYYNGEERAKGNILERFSAQQFPDLHSELNLSSLELGDSALYFCASSGGTGGVDTQYFGPGTRLTVL.

V gene TRBV24-1 combines with J gene TRBJ2-1, with TRBD2 identical over 11 bases. After removal of 3 bases from V and 6 bases from J, the junction contained 6 bases not matched to a gene. Germline V gene sequence: CDR1 KGHDR, CDR2 SFDVKD. The CDR3 runs 16 residues. DNA of the CDR3: TGTGCCACCAGTGATGTGACTAGCGGGATAGGCAATGAGCAGTTCTTC. This gives the protein CATSDVTSGIGNEQFF.

This clonotype was detected only a few times. The chain has TRBV5-1 and TRBJ2-7; D is perhaps TRBD1 or TRBD2 (5 bases each). This CDR3 region has 15 residues. From germline, CDR1 is SGHRS and CDR2 YFSETQ. The V end was cut by 3 bases, the J end by 3 bases, with 16 bases between. This CDR3 is CASSSDGTTGYEQYF. CDR3 DNA sequence: TGCGCCAGCAGCTCGGACGGGACCACAGGCTACGAGCAGTACTTC.

Only a few counts were recorded for this clonotype. The chain is built from TRBV4-1 and TRBJ2-7; D is perhaps TRBD2 (6 bases). The V gene lost 2 bases and the J gene lost 2 bases, with 7 bases spanning the gap. This CDR3 is built from 13 residues. Germline CDR1 MGHRA, CDR2 YSYEKL. The CDR3 loop reads CASSQSGAYEQYF. The CDR3 coding sequence is TGCGCCAGCAGCCAATCGGGAGCCTACGAGCAGTACTTC.

V and J are TRBV20-1 and TRBJ2-3; 7 positions match TRBD2. This CDR3 is built from 17 residues. Germline loops: CDR1 DFQATT, CDR2 SNEGSKA (reference sequence). Germline trimming cut 0 bases from V and 1 base from J; bases unmatched to any gene: 10. CDR3 nucleotide sequence: TGCAGTGCTAGAGATGTCCCGAGACTAGCTCGCACAGATACGCAGTATTTT. Its protein product is CSARDVPRLARTDTQYF.

The sample holds a few counts of this clonotype. The gene calls are TRBV9 and TRBJ1-3, with D tentatively TRBD1 (5 bases). V lost 3 bases, J lost 8 bases, and 12 bases lay in between. CDR3 size: 13 residues. Germline V gives CDR1 SGDLS, CDR2 YYNGEE. CDR3 amino acids: CASSADTSDTIYF. DNA of the CDR3: TGTGCCAGCAGCGCGGACACTTCGGACACCATATATTTT.

The gene calls are TRBV18 and TRBJ2-7; 8 bases are shared with TRBD1. Germline V gene lookup returns CDR1 KGHSH and CDR2 LQKENI. V dropped 3 bases and J dropped 3; count of bases not matched to a gene: 4. The CDR3 length is 14 residues. CDR3 coding DNA: TGTGCCAGCTCACCGGGACAGGCCTTCTACGAGCAGTACTTC. This encodes CASSPGQAFYEQYF.

This chain links TRBV9 with TRBJ2-3, with D unclear. Trimming stripped 7 bases from V and 0 bases from J, with 18 bases between. From germline, CDR1 is SGDLS and CDR2 YYNGEE. The CDR3 spans 16 residues. The DNA for the CDR3 is TGTGCCAGCCACACCACCTTTCCCCGAAGCACAGATACGCAGTATTTT. This codes for CASHTTFPRSTDTQYF.

This chain joins TRBV2 and TRBJ1-1; 9 positions match TRBD1. V dropped 6 bases and J dropped 8; count of bases not matched to a gene: 4. CDR1 is SNHLY, CDR2 FYNNEI, per germline. The CDR3 contains 12 residues. The CDR3 spells CASSSGTGEAFF. CDR3 nucleotide sequence: TGTGCCAGCAGCTCCGGGACAGGGGAAGCTTTCTTT.

The J gene is TRBJ2-7, the V gene TRBV7-3; no definite D call. This CDR3 spans 13 amino acids. Germline V gene lookup returns CDR1 SGHTA and CDR2 FQGTGA. Trimming took 5 bases from V and 6 from J, leaving 14 bases between them. This CDR3 is CASSLADGFEQYF. In DNA, the CDR3 is TGTGCCAGCAGCCTCGCCGACGGGTTCGAGCAGTACTTC.

This rearrangement joins TRBV5-1 to TRBJ2-3; 13 nucleotides align to TRBD2. The CDR3 extends over 18 amino acids. Germline assignment: CDR1 SGHRS and CDR2 YFSETQ. The V gene end was trimmed by 0 bases and the J gene end by 6 bases; junction bases not matched to a gene: 10. The CDR3 sequence: CASSLVLLAGGPGDTQYF. CDR3 sequence (DNA): TGCGCCAGCAGCTTGGTACTACTAGCGGGAGGGCCAGGGGATACGCAGTATTTT.

The sample holds a few counts of this clonotype. The chain is built from TRBV7-8 and TRBJ2-3, with D hard to call. Trimming removed 5 bases at V and 0 bases at J, with 9 bases between. Looked up from germline, CDR1 is SGHVS and CDR2 is FQNEAQ. This CDR3 contains 14 residues. The CDR3 here is CASSRPASTDTQYF. In DNA, the CDR3 is TGTGCCAGCAGCCGGCCGGCTAGCACAGATACGCAGTATTTT.

The chain has TRBV7-9 and TRBJ1-2; weak D call: TRBD1 (5 bases). V dropped 4 bases and J dropped 5 bases, with 20 bases sitting between them. The CDR3 runs to 16 residues. CDR1 and CDR2 (germline): SEHNR, FQNEAQ (reference sequence). The CDR3 is CASSSTLGAEAYGYTF. The DNA of the CDR3 is TGTGCCAGCAGCTCAACCCTTGGGGCAGAGGCTTATGGCTACACCTTC.

The chain combines TRBV25-1 with TRBJ2-7; D unclear. The CDR3 length is 16 residues. CDR1 MGHDK and CDR2 SYGVNS come from the germline V gene. The germline V and J ends were trimmed by 3 bases and 2 bases, with 17 bases remaining between them. The CDR3 sequence: CASSDYEPPGPYEQYF. DNA of the CDR3: TGTGCCAGCAGTGATTACGAGCCCCCCGGACCCTACGAGCAGTACTTC.

The chain is built from TRBV23-1 and TRBJ2-7; 9 bases align to TRBD1. TRBV23-1 is filed as an ORF, its function uncertain. V lost 9 bases, J lost 2 bases, and 8 bases stayed unmatched. This CDR3 has 14 residues. In DNA form, the CDR3 reads TGCGCCAGTCACCCTCGGGACAGGGCCTACGAGCAGTACTTC. Residues: CASHPRDRAYEQYF.

This clonotype came up a few times. This chain connects TRBV5-1 to TRBJ2-1; tentatively, D is TRBD1 (5 bases). The CDR3 is 14 amino acids. Germline V gene lookup returns CDR1 SGHRS and CDR2 YFSETQ. Deletions cut 4 bases from V and 5 bases from J, with 13 bases between. The CDR3 nucleotides read TGCGCCAGCAGCCCAGGACAAACCAACAATGAGCAGTTCTTC. Translating it yields CASSPGQTNNEQFF.

There are a few counts of this clonotype. The rearrangement joins TRBV20-1 to TRBJ2-1; 7 nucleotides line up with TRBD2. The V segment lost 5 bases and the J segment 8 bases; nucleotides outside the gene matches: 9. Per the germline V gene, CDR1 is DFQATT and CDR2 is SNEGSKA (reference sequence). The CDR3 length is 13 residues. The chain's CDR3 is CSAYRTRVHEQFF. Here the CDR3 DNA reads TGCAGTGCTTATCGGACTAGGGTTCATGAGCAGTTCTTC.

The V gene is TRBV12-3 or TRBV12-4, the J gene TRBJ2-7, with 9 nucleotides matching TRBD2. CDR3 length equals 13 residues. The ends lost 8 bases at V and 7 bases at J; junction bases unmatched: 9. The CDR3 bases are TGTGCCAGCGCTTTCCCCAGCGGGAGGGAGCAGTACTTC. As protein: CASAFPSGREQYF.

This clonotype has at least ten counts. V gene TRBV24-1 combines with J gene TRBJ2-1; a possible D gene is TRBD1 (6 bases). The CDR3 length is 15 residues. The germline V and J ends were trimmed by 4 bases and 7 bases, with 16 bases remaining between them. Germline CDR1 reads KGHDR; CDR2 reads SFDVKD. The CDR3 sequence is CATSDRGTVINEQFF. In DNA, the CDR3 is TGTGCCACCAGTGACAGGGGAACGGTGATTAATGAGCAGTTCTTC.